The 10 T cell receptor beta chains below were found in one sample sequenced in a study of blood T cell repertoires in COVID-19. The table came from immunoSEQ multiplex PCR; TCRdb's copy has only in-frame clones and leaves some out. The sample comprises fewer than 15,000 clones, around 82% of which are singletons, and approximately 34% rests with the top ten. Sequencing input: peripheral blood. The origin of the receptors is a human donor in a cohort sampled during active COVID-19.

V usage is TRBV4-1 and J usage is TRBJ2-3; D is unresolved. Germline V gene lookup returns CDR1 MGHRA and CDR2 YSYEKL. This CDR3 region has 16 residues. Trimming removed 0 bases from V and 0 bases from J, with 10 bases in between. The CDR3, as DNA: TGCGCCAGCAGCCAAGAAGACTCACCTAGCACAGATACGCAGTATTTT. Amino acid sequence: CASSQEDSPSTDTQYF.

This chain joins TRBV4-3 and TRBJ1-1; no clear D. CDR1 LGHNA and CDR2 YSLEER come from the germline V gene. V was trimmed by 1 base and J by 1 base, leaving 7 bases between them. This CDR3 comprises 14 residues. For the CDR3, the DNA is TGCGCCAGCAGCCAAGTTACATCGAACACTGAAGCTTTCTTT. This encodes CASSQVTSNTEAFF.

The chain joins TRBV14 to TRBJ2-7; D remains unclear. The CDR3 loop spans 13 amino acids. V lost 4 bases and J lost 2, with 9 bases in between. The germline V gene has CDR1 SGHDN and CDR2 FVKESK. This CDR3 is CASSRHGPYEQYF. CDR3 sequence (DNA): TGTGCCAGCAGCCGGCATGGGCCCTACGAGCAGTACTTC.

V gene TRBV11-2 combines with J gene TRBJ2-5, with 12 bases matching TRBD2. From germline, CDR1 is SGHAT and CDR2 FQNNGV. The CDR3 consists of 15 residues. The V gene end was trimmed by 5 bases and the J gene end by 3 bases; junction bases not matched to a gene: 4. In DNA, the CDR3 is TGTGCCAGCAGCCCCCGACTAGCGGGGGAAGAGACCCAGTACTTC. Translation gives CASSPRLAGEETQYF.

V usage is TRBV28 and J usage is TRBJ1-2; D is unresolved. CDR3 length equals 12 residues. V lost 5 bases, J lost 4 bases, and 8 bases lay in between. Germline loops: CDR1 MDHEN, CDR2 SYDVKM. Written as DNA, the CDR3 is TGTGCCAGCAGTCCTCGGTCCTATGGCTACACCTTC. Amino acid sequence: CASSPRSYGYTF.

This clone was picked up one time. The chain employs TRBV6-5 and TRBJ1-1, with TRBD1 as a possible D gene (6 bases). Trimming stripped 6 bases from V and 1 base from J, with 12 bases between. Germline V lookup: CDR1 MNHEY, CDR2 SVGAGI. The CDR3 is made up of 14 amino acids. The CDR3 reads CASSSPGQNTEAFF. DNA of the CDR3: TGTGCCAGCAGCTCCCCGGGACAGAACACTGAAGCTTTCTTT.

This chain joins TRBV29-1 and TRBJ2-3, with 13 bases that match TRBD2. The germline gives CDR1 SQVTM, CDR2 ANQGSEA. Trimming removed 8 bases from V and 1 base from J; junction bases left unmatched: 3. There are 14 residues in the CDR3. CDR3 sequence: CSIGLAGGTDTQYF. CDR3 nucleotide sequence: TGCAGCATAGGACTAGCGGGGGGCACAGATACGCAGTATTTT.

The chain couples TRBV4-2 to TRBJ1-5, with D perhaps matching TRBD1 (6 bases). The CDR3 covers 14 residues. V was cut by 2 bases and J by 5 bases, with 10 bases left in between. Germline assignment: CDR1 LGHNA and CDR2 YNFKEQ. Here the CDR3 reads CASSQQQGYQPQHF. The CDR3 DNA sequence: TGTGCCAGCAGCCAACAACAGGGTTATCAGCCCCAGCATTTT.

The chain has TRBV11-2 and TRBJ1-6, with D maybe TRBD1 (5 bases). The CDR3 runs to 16 residues. V was pared by 1 base and J by 4 bases, with 11 bases between. Germline V gene sequence: CDR1 SGHAT, CDR2 FQNNGV. Here the CDR3 reads CASSLGGRLYNSPLHF. The CDR3 DNA is TGTGCCAGCAGCTTAGGGGGCAGACTTTATAATTCACCCCTCCACTTT.

The CDR3 coding sequence is TGCAGCGCCCGGACAGCTAACTATGGCTACACCTTC. Translation: CSARTANYGYTF. The chain couples TRBV29-1 to TRBJ1-2, with D perhaps matching TRBD1 (6 bases). The V gene lost 7 bases and the J gene lost 0 bases, with 9 bases spanning the gap. Germline V gene sequence: CDR1 SQVTM, CDR2 ANQGSEA. This CDR3 comprises 12 residues.